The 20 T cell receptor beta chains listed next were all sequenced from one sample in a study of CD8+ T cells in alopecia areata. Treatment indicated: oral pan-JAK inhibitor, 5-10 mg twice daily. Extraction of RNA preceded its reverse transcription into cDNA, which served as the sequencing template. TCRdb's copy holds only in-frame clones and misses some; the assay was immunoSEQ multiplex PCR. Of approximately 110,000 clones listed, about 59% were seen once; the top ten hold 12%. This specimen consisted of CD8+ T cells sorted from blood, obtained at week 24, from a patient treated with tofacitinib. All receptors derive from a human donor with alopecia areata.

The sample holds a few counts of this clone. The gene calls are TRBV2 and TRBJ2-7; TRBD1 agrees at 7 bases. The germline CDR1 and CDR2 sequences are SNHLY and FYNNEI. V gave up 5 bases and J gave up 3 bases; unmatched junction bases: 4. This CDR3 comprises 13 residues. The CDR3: CASSPGTDYEQYF. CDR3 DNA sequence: TGTGCCAGCAGTCCCGGGACAGACTACGAGCAGTACTTC.

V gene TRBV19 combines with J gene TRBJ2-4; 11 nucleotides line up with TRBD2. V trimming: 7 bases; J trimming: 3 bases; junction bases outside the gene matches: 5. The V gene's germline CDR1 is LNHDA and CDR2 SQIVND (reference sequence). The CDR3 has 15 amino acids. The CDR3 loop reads CASKTSGGGKNIQYF. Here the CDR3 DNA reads TGTGCCAGTAAAACTAGCGGGGGAGGCAAAAACATTCAGTACTTC.

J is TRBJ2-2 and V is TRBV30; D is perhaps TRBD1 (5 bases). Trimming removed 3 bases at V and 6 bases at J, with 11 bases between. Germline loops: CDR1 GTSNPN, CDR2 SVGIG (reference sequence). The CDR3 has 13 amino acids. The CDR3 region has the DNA TGTGCCTGGAGGACAGTCCGGGCCGGGGAGCTGTTTTTT. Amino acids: CAWRTVRAGELFF.

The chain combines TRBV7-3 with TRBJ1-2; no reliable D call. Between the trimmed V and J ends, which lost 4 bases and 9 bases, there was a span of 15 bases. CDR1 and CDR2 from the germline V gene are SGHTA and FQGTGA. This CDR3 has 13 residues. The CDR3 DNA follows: TGTGCCAGCAGCTCCGGAGATCCGGGAAGCTACACCTTC. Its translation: CASSSGDPGSYTF.

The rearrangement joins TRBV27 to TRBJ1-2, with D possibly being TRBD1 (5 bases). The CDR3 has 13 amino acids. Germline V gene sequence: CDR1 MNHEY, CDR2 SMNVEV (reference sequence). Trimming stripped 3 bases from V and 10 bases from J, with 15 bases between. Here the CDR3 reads CASSFQDSHDYTF. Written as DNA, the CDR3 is TGTGCCAGCAGTTTTCAAGACAGCCACGACTACACCTTC.

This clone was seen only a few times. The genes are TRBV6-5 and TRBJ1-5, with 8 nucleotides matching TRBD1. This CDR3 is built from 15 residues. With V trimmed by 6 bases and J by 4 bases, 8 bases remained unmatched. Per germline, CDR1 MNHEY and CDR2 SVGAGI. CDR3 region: CASRSGQAGNQPQHF. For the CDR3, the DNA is TGTGCCAGCAGGTCGGGACAGGCGGGGAATCAGCCCCAGCATTTT.

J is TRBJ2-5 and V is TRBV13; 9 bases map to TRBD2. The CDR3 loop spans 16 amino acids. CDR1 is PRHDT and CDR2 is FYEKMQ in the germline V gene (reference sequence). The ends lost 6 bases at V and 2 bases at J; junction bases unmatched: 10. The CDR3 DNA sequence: TGTGCCAGCAGTTTCGAAGGGAGCGGGGGGCAAGAGACCCAGTACTTC. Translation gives CASSFEGSGGQETQYF. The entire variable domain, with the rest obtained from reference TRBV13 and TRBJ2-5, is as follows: AAGVIQSPRHLIKEKRETATLKCYPIPRHDTVYWYQQGPGQDPQFLISFYEKMQSDKGSIPDRFSAQQFSDYHSELNMSSLELGDSALYFCASSFEGSGGQETQYFGPGTRLLVL.

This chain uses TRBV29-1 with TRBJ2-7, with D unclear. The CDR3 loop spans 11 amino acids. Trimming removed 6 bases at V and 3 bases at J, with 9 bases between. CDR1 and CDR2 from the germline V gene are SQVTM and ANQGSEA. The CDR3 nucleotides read TGCAGCGTCGACTCAAACTACGAGCAGTACTTC. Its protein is CSVDSNYEQYF.

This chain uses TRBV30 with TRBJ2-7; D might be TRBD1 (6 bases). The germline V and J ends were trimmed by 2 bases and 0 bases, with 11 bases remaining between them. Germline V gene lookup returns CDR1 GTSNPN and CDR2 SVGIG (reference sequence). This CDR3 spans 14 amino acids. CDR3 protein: CAWSWAGDSYEQYF. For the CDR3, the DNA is TGTGCCTGGAGTTGGGCAGGGGACTCCTACGAGCAGTACTTC.

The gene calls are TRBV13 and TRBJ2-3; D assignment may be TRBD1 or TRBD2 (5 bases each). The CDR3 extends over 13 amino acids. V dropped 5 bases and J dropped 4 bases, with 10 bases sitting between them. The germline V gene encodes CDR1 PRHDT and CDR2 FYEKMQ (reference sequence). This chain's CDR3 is CASSQMGADTQYF. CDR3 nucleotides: TGTGCCAGCAGCCAGATGGGGGCAGATACGCAGTATTTT.

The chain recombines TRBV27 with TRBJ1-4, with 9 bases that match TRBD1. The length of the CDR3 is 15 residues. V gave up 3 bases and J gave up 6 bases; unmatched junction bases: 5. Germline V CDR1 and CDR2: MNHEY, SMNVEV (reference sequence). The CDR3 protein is CASSFVGQGDEKLFF. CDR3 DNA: TGTGCCAGCAGTTTTGTGGGACAGGGAGATGAAAAACTGTTTTTT.

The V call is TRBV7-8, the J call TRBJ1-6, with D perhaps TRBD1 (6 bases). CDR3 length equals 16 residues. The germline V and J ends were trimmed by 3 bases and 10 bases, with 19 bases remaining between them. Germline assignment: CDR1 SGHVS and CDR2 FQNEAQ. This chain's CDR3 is CASSLGGRGAGSPLHF. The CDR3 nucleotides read TGTGCCAGCAGCTTGGGAGGGAGGGGGGCAGGATCACCCCTCCACTTT.

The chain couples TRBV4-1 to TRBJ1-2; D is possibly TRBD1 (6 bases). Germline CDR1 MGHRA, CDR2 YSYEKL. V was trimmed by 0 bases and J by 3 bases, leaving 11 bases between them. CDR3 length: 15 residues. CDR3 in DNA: TGCGCCAGCAGCCAAGACCCAGGGGACTACTATGGCTACACCTTC. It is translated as CASSQDPGDYYGYTF.

For the CDR3, the DNA is TGTGCCAGTTGGACAGGCCGCAATCAGCCCCAGCATTTT. Translated: CASWTGRNQPQHF. The gene calls are TRBV27 and TRBJ1-5, with 7 bases matching TRBD1. Germline lookup yields CDR1 MNHEY and CDR2 SMNVEV (reference sequence). The CDR3 spans 13 residues. V shed 9 bases, J shed 2 bases, and the junction held 4 bases outside the gene matches.

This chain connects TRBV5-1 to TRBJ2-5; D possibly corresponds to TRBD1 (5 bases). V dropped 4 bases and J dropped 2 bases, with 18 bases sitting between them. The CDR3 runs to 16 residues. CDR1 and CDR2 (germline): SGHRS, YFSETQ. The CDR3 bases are TGCGCCAGCAGCCAAAGACAGCCAAATATACAAGAGACCCAGTACTTC. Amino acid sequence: CASSQRQPNIQETQYF.

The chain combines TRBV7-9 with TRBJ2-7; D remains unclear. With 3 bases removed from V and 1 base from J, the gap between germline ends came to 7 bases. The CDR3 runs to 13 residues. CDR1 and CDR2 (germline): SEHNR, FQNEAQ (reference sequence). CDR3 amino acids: CASSLPESYEQYF. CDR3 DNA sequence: TGTGCCAGCAGCTTGCCGGAATCCTACGAGCAGTACTTC.

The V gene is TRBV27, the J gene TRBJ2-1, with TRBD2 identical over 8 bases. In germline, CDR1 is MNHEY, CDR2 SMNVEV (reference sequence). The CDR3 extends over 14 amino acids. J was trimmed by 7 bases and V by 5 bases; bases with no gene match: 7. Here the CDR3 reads CASSTTTSGNEQFF. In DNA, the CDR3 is TGTGCCAGCAGTACAACTACTAGCGGTAATGAGCAGTTCTTC.

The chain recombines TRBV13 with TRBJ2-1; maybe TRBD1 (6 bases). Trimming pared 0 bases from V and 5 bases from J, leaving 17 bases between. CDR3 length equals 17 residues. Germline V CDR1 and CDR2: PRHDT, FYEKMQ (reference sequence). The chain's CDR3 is CASSLGFGRGSHNEQFF. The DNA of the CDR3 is TGTGCCAGCAGCTTAGGGTTCGGCAGGGGATCCCACAATGAGCAGTTCTTC.

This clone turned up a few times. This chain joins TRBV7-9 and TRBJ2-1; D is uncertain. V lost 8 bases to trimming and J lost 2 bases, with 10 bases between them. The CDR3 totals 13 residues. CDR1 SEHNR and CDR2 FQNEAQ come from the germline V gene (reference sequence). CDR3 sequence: CASGYIAYNEQFF. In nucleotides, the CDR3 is TGTGCCAGCGGCTACATAGCCTACAATGAGCAGTTCTTC. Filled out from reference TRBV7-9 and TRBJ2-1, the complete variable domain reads DTGVSQNPRHKITKRGQNVTFRCDPISEHNRLYWYRQTLGQGPEFLTYFQNEAQLEKSRLLSDRFSAERPKGSFSTLEIQRTEQGDSAMYLCASGYIAYNEQFFGPGTRLTVL.

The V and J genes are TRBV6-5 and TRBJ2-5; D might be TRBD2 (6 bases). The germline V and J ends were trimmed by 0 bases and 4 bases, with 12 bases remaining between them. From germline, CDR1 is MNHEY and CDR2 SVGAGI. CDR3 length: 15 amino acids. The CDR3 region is CASSYSIGLRETQYF. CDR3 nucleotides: TGTGCCAGCAGTTACTCGATCGGACTACGAGAGACCCAGTACTTC.